Below are 30 T cell receptor beta chains sequenced from a single sample in a study of patients and donors after allogeneic stem cell transplantation. TCRdb ran MiXCR on the RT-PCR reads and lists one entry per CDR3 protein. The table has about 400,000 distinct CDR3 sequences, 16% seen once; the top ten hold 6% to 8%. Source material: blood, either unsorted or a sorted T cell fraction (not recorded which). All receptors come from a human donor who was either an allogeneic HSCT recipient or a stem cell or donor lymphocyte infusion donor (not recorded which). It is not recorded whose cells these are; they may come from a transplant donor.

A few counts support this clonotype. The chain has TRBV7-9 and TRBJ1-2; the D is unclear. Trimming took 0 bases from V and 4 from J, leaving 15 bases between them. The germline CDR1 and CDR2 sequences are SEHNR and FQNEAQ (reference sequence). The CDR3 spans 16 residues. The DNA for the CDR3 is TGTGCCAGCAGCTTAGCCGTGTACGGTTTCCTCTATGGCTACACCTTC. This sequence encodes CASSLAVYGFLYGYTF. Drawing the rest from reference TRBV7-9 and TRBJ1-2, the complete variable domain is DTGVSQNPRHKITKRGQNVTFRCDPISEHNRLYWYRQTLGQGPEFLTYFQNEAQLEKSRLLSDRFSAERPKGSFSTLEIQRTEQGDSAMYLCASSLAVYGFLYGYTFGSGTRLTVV.

At least ten counts were recorded for this clonotype. As DNA, the CDR3 is TGTGCCACCAGTTCACAGGGGACTAGCGGGAGCTCCGGGGAGCTGTTTTTT. Residues: CATSSQGTSGSSGELFF. The V and J genes are TRBV24-1 and TRBJ2-2; TRBD2 matches at 14 bases. V dropped 6 bases and J dropped 6; count of bases not matched to a gene: 8. Germline CDR1 is KGHDR and CDR2 is SFDVKD. The CDR3 has 17 amino acids.

This clonotype was seen more than once but under ten times. V is TRBV3-1 and J is TRBJ2-5; 15 bases line up with TRBD2. This CDR3 region has 17 residues. Germline assignment: CDR1 LGHDT and CDR2 YNNKEL (reference sequence). V dropped 3 bases and J dropped 5; count of bases not matched to a gene: 7. CDR3 sequence reads: CASSQALGTSGGETQYF. The CDR3, as DNA: TGTGCCAGCAGCCAGGCCCTTGGGACTAGCGGGGGGGAGACCCAGTACTTC.

This clonotype has more than one count but fewer than ten. V gene TRBV20-1 combines with J gene TRBJ2-7; D not resolved. V was shortened by 3 bases and J by 5 bases, with 14 bases between the two germline ends. There are 13 residues in the CDR3. The germline V gene has CDR1 DFQATT and CDR2 SNEGSKA (reference sequence). This CDR3 reads CSASTQRPNEQYF. The CDR3 nucleotides are TGCAGTGCTAGTACTCAACGCCCCAACGAGCAGTACTTC.

V and J are TRBV20-1 and TRBJ2-1; unclear D gene. This CDR3 contains 12 residues. Germline V gene lookup returns CDR1 DFQATT and CDR2 SNEGSKA (reference sequence). Trimming shortened V by 6 bases and J by 6 bases, and 12 bases separated the two germline ends. CDR3 bases: TGCAGTGCCCCGGGCAGTCTCAATGAGCAGTTCTTC. It is translated as CSAPGSLNEQFF.

This clonotype was detected a few times. This sequence joins TRBV27 and TRBJ2-7, with D perhaps TRBD1 or TRBD2 (5 bases each). CDR1 is MNHEY, CDR2 SMNVEV, per germline (reference sequence). Trimming cost V 4 bases and J 3 bases, with 16 bases left between them. The CDR3 runs 15 residues. The chain's CDR3 is CASSYTPGRIYEQYF. DNA for the CDR3: TGTGCCAGCAGTTACACGCCGGGACGGATCTACGAGCAGTACTTC.

This chain joins TRBV14 and TRBJ1-6; a weak D match, TRBD1 (5 bases). The CDR3 sequence is 15 residues long. The germline gives CDR1 SGHDN, CDR2 FVKESK. With 4 bases removed from V and 7 bases from J, the gap between germline ends came to 14 bases. Here the CDR3 DNA reads TGTGCCAGCAGCCGGGACGATAGAAGGAATTCACCCCTCCACTTT. Protein product: CASSRDDRRNSPLHF.

This chain joins TRBV11-2 and TRBJ2-7; perhaps D is TRBD1 or TRBD2 (5 bases each). This CDR3 is built from 14 residues. Germline CDR1 and CDR2: SGHAT and FQNNGV. Between the trimmed V and J ends, which lost 3 bases and 4 bases, there was a span of 13 bases. For the CDR3, the DNA is TGTGCCAGCAGCTTTCAAGAGGGGCAGTACGAGCAGTACTTC. This codes for CASSFQEGQYEQYF.

This clonotype showed up many times. This sequence joins TRBV25-1 and TRBJ2-1, with D uncertain. The CDR3 contains 14 residues. Trimming removed 7 bases at V and 4 bases at J, with 14 bases between. CDR1 is MGHDK and CDR2 is SYGVNS in the germline V gene. CDR3 sequence: CASNGRTFYNEQFF. The CDR3 DNA reads TGTGCCAGCAATGGACGTACTTTTTACAATGAGCAGTTCTTC.

This clonotype showed up just a few times. The J gene is TRBJ2-5, the V gene TRBV4-3, with 10 nucleotides matching TRBD2. Germline loops: CDR1 LGHNA, CDR2 YSLEER. The CDR3 covers 18 residues. V was clipped by 0 bases and J by 2 bases; unmatched bases: 9. CDR3 protein: CASSQDAVWTSGQETQYF. For the CDR3, the DNA is TGCGCCAGCAGCCAAGACGCCGTTTGGACTAGCGGACAAGAGACCCAGTACTTC.

J is TRBJ1-2 and V is TRBV4-3, with 7 positions matching TRBD1. Trimming removed 1 base from V and 2 bases from J; junction bases left unmatched: 10. CDR3 length: 17 residues. Germline CDR1 and CDR2: LGHNA and YSLEER. As DNA, the CDR3 is TGCGCCAGCAGCCAAGGCACAATGGGACAGCAAAACTATGGCTACACCTTC. Translation gives CASSQGTMGQQNYGYTF.

J is TRBJ2-1 and V is TRBV2; tentatively, D is TRBD2 (6 bases). The germline gives CDR1 SNHLY, CDR2 FYNNEI. The V and J ends lost 8 bases and 3 bases respectively, with 11 bases between them. The CDR3 consists of 13 residues. For the CDR3, the DNA is TGTGCCAGCGGGGGGACGCACTACAATGAGCAGTTCTTC. Translated, it gives CASGGTHYNEQFF.

The chain couples TRBV6-2 or TRBV6-3 to TRBJ2-1; 12 bases are a match to TRBD2. V lost 6 bases to trimming and J lost 7 bases; unmatched junction nucleotides: 4. The CDR3 loop spans 14 amino acids. Germline CDR1 and CDR2: MNHEY and SVGEGT. The CDR3 DNA reads TGTGCCAGCAGCGGACTAGCGGGGCCAAATGAGCAGTTCTTC. It translates to CASSGLAGPNEQFF.

This clonotype occurred a few times. The rearrangement joins TRBV27 to TRBJ2-2; weak D call: TRBD1 (6 bases). Germline assignment: CDR1 MNHEY and CDR2 SMNVEV (reference sequence). CDR3 length: 16 residues. The V gene lost 5 bases and the J gene lost 0 bases, with 13 bases spanning the gap. The CDR3 protein is CASSIDRIPNTGELFF. The CDR3 DNA reads TGTGCCAGCAGTATCGACAGGATTCCGAACACCGGGGAGCTGTTTTTT.

Only a few counts were recorded for this clonotype. The chain employs TRBV20-1 and TRBJ2-1; 11 bases map to TRBD2. V lost 3 bases and J lost 2; bases outside the gene matches: 3. This CDR3 comprises 15 residues. In germline, CDR1 is DFQATT, CDR2 SNEGSKA (reference sequence). The CDR3 DNA is TGCAGTGCTAGGCGACTAGCGGGGACCTACAATGAGCAGTTCTTC. This codes for CSARRLAGTYNEQFF.

This clonotype appeared many times. The chain uses TRBV5-1 and TRBJ1-1; 7 positions match TRBD1. This CDR3 is 13 amino acids long. The V gene end was trimmed by 5 bases and the J gene end by 0 bases; junction bases not matched to a gene: 1. Germline loops: CDR1 SGHRS, CDR2 YFSETQ. The CDR3 DNA sequence: TGCGCCAGCAGGGGACAGATGAACACTGAAGCTTTCTTT. Translating it yields CASRGQMNTEAFF.

This clonotype was recorded at least ten times. V gene TRBV7-9 combines with J gene TRBJ1-2; D is ambiguous. The V gene's germline CDR1 is SEHNR and CDR2 FQNEAQ (reference sequence). V was trimmed by 2 bases and J by 13 bases, leaving 17 bases between them. The CDR3 is made up of 13 amino acids. The CDR3 reads CASSLKETAPGTF. CDR3 DNA: TGTGCCAGCAGCTTAAAGGAAACAGCCCCTGGCACCTTC.

This clonotype was found a few times. The V gene is TRBV4-3, the J gene TRBJ2-2; 12 bases fit TRBD2. The ends lost 4 bases at V and 10 bases at J; junction bases unmatched: 10. The length of the CDR3 is 16 residues. Germline CDR1 is LGHNA and CDR2 is YSLEER. CDR3 in DNA: TGCGCCAGCAGCCCGCGACTAGCGGGGGCCCTCGAGGAGCTGTTTTTT. It specifies CASSPRLAGALEELFF.

The chain is built from TRBV20-1 and TRBJ2-7; 8 bases match TRBD2. This CDR3 has 14 residues. The germline CDR1 and CDR2 sequences are DFQATT and SNEGSKA (reference sequence). The V and J ends lost 6 bases and 4 bases, in that order; junction bases with no gene match: 11. In DNA form, the CDR3 reads TGCAGTGCCACGGCGACGGGGGGGTCTTACGAGCAGTACTTC. Protein product: CSATATGGSYEQYF.

The rearrangement joins TRBV7-9 to TRBJ2-3, with TRBD1 matching 10 bases. V was clipped by 5 bases and J by 6 bases; unmatched bases: 8. There are 15 residues in the CDR3. Looked up from germline, CDR1 is SEHNR and CDR2 is FQNEAQ (reference sequence). For the CDR3, the DNA is TGTGCCAGCAGCCCCGGGACAGGGGAACTGGATACGCAGTATTTT. Its translation is CASSPGTGELDTQYF.

The V and J genes are TRBV9 and TRBJ2-5; 15 nucleotides match TRBD2. J lost 1 base, V lost 0 bases, and 4 bases had no gene match. Germline V lookup: CDR1 SGDLS, CDR2 YYNGEE. This CDR3 has 18 amino acids. In DNA, the CDR3 is TGTGCCAGCAGCGTAGGGACTAGCGGGAGGGCCGGCCAAGAGACCCAGTACTTC. Its protein is CASSVGTSGRAGQETQYF.

The chain couples TRBV20-1 to TRBJ1-2, with a possible D match to TRBD1 (6 bases). The CDR3 spans 16 residues. V was pared by 1 base and J by 4 bases, with 19 bases between. Per the germline V gene, CDR1 is DFQATT and CDR2 is SNEGSKA (reference sequence). The CDR3 region is CSARGGGGDASYGYTF. In DNA, the CDR3 is TGCAGTGCTAGAGGCGGGGGCGGAGACGCGAGCTATGGCTACACCTTC.

The chain combines TRBV7-3 with TRBJ1-1; 9 bases map to TRBD1. The CDR3 is made up of 17 amino acids. The J segment lost 1 base and the V segment lost 5 bases, leaving 11 bases of the junction unmatched. Germline CDR1 SGHTA, CDR2 FQGTGA. This CDR3 is CASSPDRGRASNTEAFF. For the CDR3, the DNA is TGTGCCAGCAGCCCTGACAGGGGGAGGGCTTCGAACACTGAAGCTTTCTTT.

This chain's CDR3 is CASSLRAGGGTQYF. In DNA, the CDR3 is TGTGCCAGCAGCTTAAGGGCGGGAGGTGGTACGCAGTATTTT. The chain couples TRBV7-3 to TRBJ2-3; 8 nucleotides align to TRBD2. CDR3 length: 14 residues. Germline V gene sequence: CDR1 SGHTA, CDR2 FQGTGA. J was trimmed by 8 bases and V by 1 base; bases with no gene match: 5.

Comment on this clonotype: The CDR3 carries no conserved terminal phenylalanine or tryptophan, so it likely arises from a read error. The chain is built from TRBV9 and TRBJ2-5; 9 bases are a match to TRBD2. Looked up from germline, CDR1 is SGDLS and CDR2 is YYNGEE. The V segment lost 0 bases and the J segment 5 bases; nucleotides outside the gene matches: 11. The CDR3 contains 17 residues. CDR3: CASSVATRVAGVETQYL. The CDR3 bases are TGTGCCAGCAGCGTAGCTACGAGGGTAGCGGGAGTGGAGACCCAGTACTTA.

The genes are TRBV7-9 and TRBJ2-7; TRBD2 aligns across 10 bases. Per germline, CDR1 SEHNR and CDR2 FQNEAQ (reference sequence). The CDR3 extends over 15 amino acids. Trimming cost V 4 bases and J 5 bases; bases outside gene matches: 8. CDR3 coding DNA: TGTGCCAGCAGCTACGTAGCGGGAGGAATAAACGAGCAGTACTTC. Amino acid sequence: CASSYVAGGINEQYF.

This clonotype was detected only a few times. V gene TRBV25-1 combines with J gene TRBJ2-1; 11 bases agree with TRBD2. The CDR3 length is 19 residues. J lost 1 base, V lost 3 bases, and 11 bases had no gene match. The V gene's germline CDR1 is MGHDK and CDR2 SYGVNS. The DNA for the CDR3 is TGTGCCAGCAGTGATCTGGTTCTGGGACTAGCGGTTTCCTACAATGAGCAGTTCTTC. This encodes CASSDLVLGLAVSYNEQFF.

V usage is TRBV7-9 and J usage is TRBJ2-3; no definite D call. Germline V gene data show CDR1 as SEHNR and CDR2 as FQNEAQ (reference sequence). Trimming cost V 4 bases and J 5 bases, with 7 bases left between them. The CDR3 runs 12 residues. CDR3 coding DNA: TGTGCCAGCAGCTCCCTCGGAGATACGCAGTATTTT. Translation gives CASSSLGDTQYF.

This clonotype was counted ten times or more. The chain uses TRBV5-1 and TRBJ2-3, with D unresolved. The V end lost 4 bases, the J end lost 2 bases, and 11 bases lay between the germline ends. The CDR3 has 14 amino acids. Per germline, CDR1 SGHRS and CDR2 YFSETQ. The CDR3 is CASSRERFTDTQYF. The CDR3 DNA reads TGCGCCAGCAGCCGCGAACGGTTCACAGATACGCAGTATTTT.

The DNA for the CDR3 is TGTGCCACCAGTGACCGGGGCTCCTTTGAGAGAGGGGCCAACGTCCTGACTTTC. Encoded protein: CATSDRGSFERGANVLTF. The chain uses TRBV24-1 and TRBJ2-6; perhaps D is TRBD1 or TRBD2 (5 bases each). The V end was cut by 4 bases, the J end by 4 bases, with 19 bases between. Per germline, CDR1 KGHDR and CDR2 SFDVKD. The CDR3 has 18 amino acids.